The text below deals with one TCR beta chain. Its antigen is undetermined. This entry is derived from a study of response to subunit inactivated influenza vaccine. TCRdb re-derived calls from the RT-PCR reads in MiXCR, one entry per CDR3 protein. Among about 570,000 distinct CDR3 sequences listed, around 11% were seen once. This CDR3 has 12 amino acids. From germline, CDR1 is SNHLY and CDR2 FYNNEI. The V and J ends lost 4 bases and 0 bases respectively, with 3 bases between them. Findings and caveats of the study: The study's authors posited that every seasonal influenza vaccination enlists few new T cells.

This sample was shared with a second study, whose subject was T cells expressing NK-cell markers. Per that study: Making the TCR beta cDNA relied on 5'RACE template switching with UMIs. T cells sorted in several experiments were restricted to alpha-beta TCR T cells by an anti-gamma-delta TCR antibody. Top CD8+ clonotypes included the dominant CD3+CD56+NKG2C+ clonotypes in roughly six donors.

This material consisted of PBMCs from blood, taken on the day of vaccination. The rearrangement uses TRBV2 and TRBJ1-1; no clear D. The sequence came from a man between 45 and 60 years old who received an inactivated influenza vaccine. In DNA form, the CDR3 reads TGTGCCAGCAGTGTTGTGAACACTGAAGCTTTCTTT. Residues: CASSVVNTEAFF.